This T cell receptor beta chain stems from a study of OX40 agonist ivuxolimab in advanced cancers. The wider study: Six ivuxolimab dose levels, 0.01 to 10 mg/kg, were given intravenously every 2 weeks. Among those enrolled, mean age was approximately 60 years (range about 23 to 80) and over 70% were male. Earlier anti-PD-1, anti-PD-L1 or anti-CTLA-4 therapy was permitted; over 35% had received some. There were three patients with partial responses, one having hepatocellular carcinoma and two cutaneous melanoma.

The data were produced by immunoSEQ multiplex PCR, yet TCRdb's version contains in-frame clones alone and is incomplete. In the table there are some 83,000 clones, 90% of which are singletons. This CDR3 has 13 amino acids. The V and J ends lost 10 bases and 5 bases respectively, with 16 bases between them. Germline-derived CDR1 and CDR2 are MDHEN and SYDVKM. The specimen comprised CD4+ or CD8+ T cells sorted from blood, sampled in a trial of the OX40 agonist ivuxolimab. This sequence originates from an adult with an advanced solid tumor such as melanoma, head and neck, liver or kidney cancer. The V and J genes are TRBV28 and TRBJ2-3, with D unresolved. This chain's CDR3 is CATYIGNVDTQYF. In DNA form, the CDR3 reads TGTGCCACCTACATAGGGAACGTAGATACGCAGTATTTT. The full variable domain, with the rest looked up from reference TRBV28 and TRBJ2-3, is DVKVTQSSRYLVKRTGEKVFLECVQDMDHENMFWYRQDPGLGLRLIYFSYDVKMKEKGDIPEGYSVSREKKERFSLILESASTNQTSMYLCATYIGNVDTQYFGPGTRLTVL.